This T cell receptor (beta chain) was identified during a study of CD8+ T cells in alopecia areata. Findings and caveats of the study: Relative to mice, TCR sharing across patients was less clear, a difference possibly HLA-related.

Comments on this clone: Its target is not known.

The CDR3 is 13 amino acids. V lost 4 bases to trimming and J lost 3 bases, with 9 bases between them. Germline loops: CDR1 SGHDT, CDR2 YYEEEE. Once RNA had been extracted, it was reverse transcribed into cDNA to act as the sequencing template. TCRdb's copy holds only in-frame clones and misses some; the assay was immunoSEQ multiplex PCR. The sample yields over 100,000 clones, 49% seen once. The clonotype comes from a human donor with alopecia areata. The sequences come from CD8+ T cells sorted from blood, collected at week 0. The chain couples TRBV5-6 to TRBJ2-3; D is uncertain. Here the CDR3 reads CASSPETTDTQYF. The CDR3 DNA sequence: TGTGCCAGCAGCCCAGAAACAACAGATACGCAGTATTTT.